Below are 18 T cell receptor beta chains sequenced from a single sample in a study of cytomegalovirus exposure and HLA in healthy donors. The study ran its PCR with 60 Vbeta and 13 Jbeta primers. Clones were read by immunoSEQ multiplex PCR, and TCRdb kept only the in-frame ones, dropping some. Of 100,000 to 150,000 clones detected, approximately 82% appear once; the ten largest clones hold 2.7%. The sequenced sample consisted of PBMCs. These receptor sequences come from a boy aged 2 to 10 in good health and CMV-seronegative.

The chain couples TRBV7-9 to TRBJ2-7; the match to TRBD2 covers 14 bases. CDR3 length equals 18 residues. J lost 2 bases, V lost 5 bases, and 11 bases had no gene match. Germline CDR1 and CDR2: SEHNR and FQNEAQ (reference sequence). This chain's CDR3 is CASSPRLAGGLNPYEQYF. The DNA of the CDR3 is TGTGCCAGCAGCCCAAGACTAGCGGGGGGGCTAAACCCCTACGAGCAGTACTTC.

The chain combines TRBV6-1 with TRBJ2-3; TRBD2 aligns across 9 bases. Trimming at V came to 6 bases and at J to 6 bases, leaving 10 bases not matched to a gene. The CDR3 totals 15 residues. Germline lookup yields CDR1 MNHNS and CDR2 SASEGT. CDR3 DNA sequence: TGTGCCAGCAGCCTAGCTAGCGGGGTTGGGGATACGCAGTATTTT. Its protein product is CASSLASGVGDTQYF.

This clone was counted a few times. This chain joins TRBV19 and TRBJ2-3; the match to TRBD1 covers 8 bases. The CDR3 totals 18 residues. V was pared by 7 bases and J by 0 bases, with 15 bases of the junction left unmatched. The germline gives CDR1 LNHDA, CDR2 SQIVND (reference sequence). CDR3: CASTRLGQGFSSTDTQYF. CDR3 nucleotides: TGTGCCAGTACTCGCCTAGGACAGGGATTCTCTAGCACAGATACGCAGTATTTT.

This clone was detected only once. V is TRBV7-8 and J is TRBJ2-7; D perhaps matches TRBD1 (6 bases). The CDR3 has 14 residues. The V and J ends lost 1 base and 2 bases respectively, with 9 bases between them. Germline values: CDR1 SGHVS, CDR2 FQNEAQ. CDR3 in DNA: TGTGCCAGCAGCTTAGGGGACACGGCCTACGAGCAGTACTTC. Translation: CASSLGDTAYEQYF.

V is TRBV9 and J is TRBJ2-3, with 12 bases fitting TRBD2. The CDR3 sequence is 18 residues long. V shed 0 bases, J shed 2 bases, and the junction held 7 bases outside the gene matches. Germline V gene sequence: CDR1 SGDLS, CDR2 YYNGEE. The CDR3 sequence is CASSVATTSGGYTDTQYF. The CDR3 nucleotides are TGTGCCAGCAGCGTAGCCACTACTAGCGGGGGGTACACAGATACGCAGTATTTT.

The V gene is TRBV2, the J gene TRBJ2-7; TRBD1 might be the D (6 bases). V was shortened by 4 bases and J by 4 bases, with 14 bases between the two germline ends. Germline V gene sequence: CDR1 SNHLY, CDR2 FYNNEI. The CDR3 consists of 14 residues. The CDR3 sequence is CASSGDTTGYEQYF. The CDR3 region has the DNA TGTGCCAGCAGTGGGGACACTACGGGGTACGAGCAGTACTTC.

The J gene is TRBJ2-7, the V gene TRBV29-1; D may be TRBD2 (5 bases). Germline assignment: CDR1 SQVTM and CDR2 ANQGSEA. The CDR3 contains 11 residues. With 3 bases removed from V and 3 bases from J, the gap between germline ends came to 6 bases. The CDR3 spells CSVDGIYEQYF. CDR3 sequence (DNA): TGCAGCGTTGACGGGATCTACGAGCAGTACTTC.

This clone was detected once. The rearrangement uses TRBV9 and TRBJ1-1; possibly TRBD1 for D (6 bases). The CDR3 runs to 14 residues. Germline CDR1 SGDLS, CDR2 YYNGEE. Trimming took 2 bases from V and 5 from J, leaving 13 bases between them. The DNA for the CDR3 is TGTGCCAGCAGCGTCAGCCCAGGGGTAACTGAAGCTTTCTTT. Its protein product is CASSVSPGVTEAFF.

This clone was detected only once. The genes are TRBV6-1 and TRBJ2-3, with 7 nucleotides matching TRBD1. Germline lookup yields CDR1 MNHNS and CDR2 SASEGT. CDR3 length: 15 amino acids. After removal of 1 base from V and 8 bases from J, the junction contained 9 bases not matched to a gene. The CDR3 DNA sequence: TGTGCCAGCAGTGAAGGGGCAGGGGGACCAGGTACGCAGTATTTT. Protein sequence: CASSEGAGGPGTQYF.

The rearrangement links TRBV6-5 to TRBJ2-3; 9 bases are shared with TRBD1. Germline CDR1 reads MNHEY; CDR2 reads SVGAGI. V lost 6 bases, J lost 1 base, and 2 bases stayed unmatched. The CDR3 has 14 residues. In DNA form, the CDR3 reads TGTGCCAGCAGGCGGGACAGGGGCACAGATACGCAGTATTTT. Protein: CASRRDRGTDTQYF.

The chain joins TRBV29-1 to TRBJ1-1; D not certain. V gave up 3 bases and J gave up 3 bases, with 8 bases separating them. Germline-derived CDR1 and CDR2 are SQVTM and ANQGSEA. CDR3 length equals 12 residues. This chain's CDR3 is CSVDDGDTEAFF. The CDR3 DNA follows: TGCAGCGTTGACGACGGAGACACTGAAGCTTTCTTT. Complete variable domain (other parts from reference TRBV29-1 and TRBJ1-1): SAVISQKPSRDICQRGTSLTIQCQVDSQVTMMFWYRQQPGQSLTLIATANQGSEATYESGFVIDKFPISRPNLTFSTLTVSNMSPEDSSIYLCSVDDGDTEAFFGQGTRLTVV.

The genes are TRBV7-3 and TRBJ2-2; TRBD2 might be the D (5 bases). The CDR3 spans 15 residues. The V end lost 3 bases, the J end lost 1 base, and 9 bases lay between the germline ends. The V gene's germline CDR1 is SGHTA and CDR2 FQGTGA. CDR3 nucleotide sequence: TGTGCCAGCAGCTTTACGAGGGAGAACACCGGGGAGCTGTTTTTT. This codes for CASSFTRENTGELFF.

The V call is TRBV5-1, the J call TRBJ2-1; TRBD2 aligns across 8 bases. CDR1 and CDR2 (germline): SGHRS, YFSETQ. The CDR3 consists of 18 residues. V lost 0 bases, J lost 2 bases, and 10 bases stayed unmatched. CDR3 residues: CASSLVLAGGPPYNEQFF. CDR3 in DNA: TGCGCCAGCAGCTTGGTATTGGCGGGAGGCCCTCCCTACAATGAGCAGTTCTTC.

The rearrangement joins TRBV4-2 to TRBJ2-2; 8 bases fit TRBD2. This CDR3 comprises 16 residues. V was clipped by 0 bases and J by 6 bases; unmatched bases: 6. CDR1 LGHNA and CDR2 YNFKEQ come from the germline V gene. CDR3 nucleotides: TGTGCCAGCAGCCAAGAGGGCAGCGGGAGTCCCGGGGAGCTGTTTTTT. Its translation: CASSQEGSGSPGELFF.

DNA of the CDR3: TGTGCCAGCAGTGACTCGGCGGGGGCTCACAATGAGCAGTTCTTC. This codes for CASSDSAGAHNEQFF. The V gene is TRBV6-4, the J gene TRBJ2-1; D might be TRBD2 (7 bases). Trimming took 0 bases from V and 5 from J, leaving 11 bases between them. The germline gives CDR1 MRHNA, CDR2 SNTAGT. This CDR3 has 15 amino acids.

Remarks on this clone: The germline gene is not matched at one end of the junction; a read error may be the cause. The chain uses TRBV7-7 and TRBJ1-5; D is possibly TRBD1 (5 bases). The germline V gene has CDR1 SSHAT and CDR2 FNYEAQ (reference sequence). There are 15 residues in the CDR3. The CDR3 DNA reads as TGTGCTAGCACGACACGGGGGGGACCAAATCAGCCCCAGCATTTT. Its translation is CASTTRGGPNQPQHF. The variable domain in full, completed from reference TRBV7-7 and TRBJ1-5, reads GAGVSQSPRYKVTKRGQDVTLRCDPISSHATLYWYQQALGQGPEFLTYFNYEAQPDKSGLPSDRFSAERPEGSISTLTIQRTEQRDSAMYRCASTTRGGPNQPQHFGDGTRLSIL.

This chain links TRBV9 with TRBJ2-1, with TRBD2 identical over 9 bases. Trimming at V came to 0 bases and at J to 3 bases, leaving 7 bases not matched to a gene. The CDR3 is made up of 17 amino acids. In germline, CDR1 is SGDLS, CDR2 YYNGEE. CDR3 coding DNA: TGTGCCAGCAGCGTAGGGATAGCGGGGGTCCTCTACAATGAGCAGTTCTTC. Protein product: CASSVGIAGVLYNEQFF.

This clone has only a few counts. This chain connects TRBV6-1 to TRBJ2-5, with D perhaps matching TRBD1 (5 bases). Germline V lookup: CDR1 MNHNS, CDR2 SASEGT. V shed 1 base and J shed 5 bases, with 11 bases lying between them. The length of the CDR3 is 14 residues. In DNA, the CDR3 is TGTGCCAGCAGTGAAGGTGCAGGGTGGGAGACCCAGTACTTC. As protein: CASSEGAGWETQYF.